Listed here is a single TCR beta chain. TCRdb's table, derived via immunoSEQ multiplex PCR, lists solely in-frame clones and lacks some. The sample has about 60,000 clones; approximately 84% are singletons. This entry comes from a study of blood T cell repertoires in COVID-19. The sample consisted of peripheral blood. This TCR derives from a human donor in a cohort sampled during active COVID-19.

DNA of the CDR3: TGTGCCAGCTCACCACCTGTCCCGGACAGGGGGTCTCCTAACTATGGCTACACCTTC. As protein: CASSPPVPDRGSPNYGYTF. The chain carries TRBV18 and TRBJ1-2, with 10 positions matching TRBD1. V was pared by 0 bases and J by 0 bases, with 10 bases of the junction left unmatched. Germline V gene data show CDR1 as KGHSH and CDR2 as LQKENI. The CDR3 length is 19 residues.